This entry lists 25 T cell receptor beta chains sequenced from one sample in a study of T cells in Graves' hyperthyroidism and ophthalmopathy. RNA transcripts served as the template for amplifying TCR beta CDR3 regions. HTBI primers were the set used in a first-round RT-PCR of the TCR CDR3. Using its own MiXCR run on the multiplex PCR reads, TCRdb lists one record per CDR3 protein. The sample consists of about 280,000 distinct CDR3 sequences, 25% of them appearing once. The source material was blood. The receptors shown here come from a man aged 35 to 55 with Graves' hyperthyroidism that later progressed to Graves' ophthalmopathy.

The genes are TRBV7-8 and TRBJ2-7; 9 bases agree with TRBD1. Trimming cost V 1 base and J 3 bases; bases outside gene matches: 1. This CDR3 has 14 residues. Germline CDR1 is SGHVS and CDR2 is FQNEAQ. This CDR3 reads CASSLGDRVYEQYF. CDR3 in DNA: TGTGCCAGCAGCTTAGGGGACAGGGTCTACGAGCAGTACTTC.

In this sample, this clonotype turned up a few times. This chain connects TRBV20-1 to TRBJ1-2, with 8 bases matching TRBD1. V shed 6 bases and J 0 bases; nucleotides not matched to a gene: 3. In germline, CDR1 is DFQATT, CDR2 SNEGSKA (reference sequence). The CDR3 runs 13 residues. CDR3 residues: CSAMDRANYGYTF. The CDR3 DNA follows: TGCAGTGCCATGGACAGGGCTAACTATGGCTACACCTTC.

This clonotype has at least ten counts. This rearrangement joins TRBV27 to TRBJ2-7, with 7 nucleotides matching TRBD2. From germline, CDR1 is MNHEY and CDR2 SMNVEV (reference sequence). CDR3 size: 16 residues. V dropped 5 bases and J dropped 5; count of bases not matched to a gene: 15. The CDR3, as DNA: TGTGCCAGCAGTCCCCACCCGGGAGGCATGGGTAACGAGCAGTACTTC. Protein: CASSPHPGGMGNEQYF.

This clonotype was found many times. The chain couples TRBV18 to TRBJ1-1; D unclear. The CDR3 length is 15 residues. CDR1 and CDR2 (germline): KGHSH, LQKENI. Between the trimmed V and J ends, which lost 1 base and 1 base, there was a span of 10 bases. In nucleotides, the CDR3 is TGTGCCAGCTCACCACAAAAGGGTTCGAACACTGAAGCTTTCTTT. It translates to CASSPQKGSNTEAFF.

This clonotype appeared many times. This chain joins TRBV5-6 and TRBJ1-5; no firm D call. The CDR3 is 14 amino acids. The V gene lost 4 bases and the J gene lost 1 base, with 9 bases spanning the gap. Germline V gene lookup returns CDR1 SGHDT and CDR2 YYEEEE. The CDR3 region is CASSVMLSNQPQHF. The CDR3 coding sequence is TGTGCCAGCAGCGTCATGTTGAGCAATCAGCCCCAGCATTTT.

This clonotype has at least ten counts. The chain recombines TRBV20-1 with TRBJ2-7; 10 bases fit TRBD2. Germline CDR1 is DFQATT and CDR2 is SNEGSKA (reference sequence). V gave up 0 bases and J gave up 4 bases; unmatched junction bases: 9. This CDR3 is 16 amino acids long. The DNA of the CDR3 is TGCAGTGCTAGAGATCTCAGGCTAGCGGGAGTTTACGAGCAGTACTTC. Translation: CSARDLRLAGVYEQYF.

The chain employs TRBV7-2 and TRBJ2-5, with 7 nucleotides matching TRBD2. CDR1 and CDR2 (germline): SGHTA, FQGNSA. The CDR3 totals 16 residues. Trimming cost V 5 bases and J 6 bases; bases outside gene matches: 15. The CDR3 sequence: CASSPVTGGGHQTQYF. The DNA of the CDR3 is TGTGCCAGCAGCCCCGTGACGGGGGGAGGACACCAGACCCAGTACTTC.

V usage is TRBV6-5 and J usage is TRBJ2-5, with D maybe TRBD2 (6 bases). CDR3 size: 16 residues. The V and J ends lost 0 bases and 4 bases respectively, with 15 bases between them. Germline values: CDR1 MNHEY, CDR2 SVGAGI. The CDR3 DNA sequence: TGTGCCAGCAGTTACTCAGTCCGTCCAGCGGGAGAGACCCAGTACTTC. Translating gives CASSYSVRPAGETQYF.

This clonotype was detected ten times or more. The chain couples TRBV30 to TRBJ1-1; D remains unclear. The CDR3 is made up of 12 amino acids. With 1 base removed from V and 7 bases from J, the gap between germline ends came to 10 bases. Germline assignment: CDR1 GTSNPN and CDR2 SVGIG (reference sequence). As DNA, the CDR3 is TGTGCCTGGAGTGATCGTGTCTTTGAAGCTTTCTTT. Protein product: CAWSDRVFEAFF.

This clonotype was recorded at least ten times. A read error may explain this, as a much larger clone is one base away. The CDR3 carries no conserved terminal phenylalanine or tryptophan, so it likely arises from a read error. The rearrangement links TRBV6-5 to TRBJ2-7, with TRBD2 matching 8 bases. V lost 4 bases to trimming and J lost 6 bases; unmatched junction nucleotides: 5. Germline lookup yields CDR1 MNHEY and CDR2 SVGAGI. The CDR3 sequence is 13 residues long. In DNA, the CDR3 is TGTGCCAGCAGTTCTCCCCGGGGGGGCGAGCAGTACTCC. Translated, it gives CASSSPRGGEQYS.

The CDR3 DNA sequence: TGTGCCAGCAGTTCGTCCGGACAGGGTTTGGTTGAAGCTTTCTTT. Residues: CASSSSGQGLVEAFF. V and J are TRBV28 and TRBJ1-1; 8 bases align to TRBD1. The CDR3 consists of 15 residues. V dropped 4 bases and J dropped 7; count of bases not matched to a gene: 11. Germline V gene sequence: CDR1 MDHEN, CDR2 SYDVKM.

This clonotype has at least ten counts. This chain connects TRBV14 to TRBJ2-2, with unresolved D. CDR1 SGHDN and CDR2 FVKESK come from the germline V gene. V lost 3 bases and J lost 4, with 12 bases in between. This CDR3 has 15 amino acids. Here the CDR3 reads CASSQDFRLTGELFF. DNA of the CDR3: TGTGCCAGCAGCCAGGATTTCCGGCTCACCGGGGAGCTGTTTTTT.

A remark on this clonotype: One end of the junction varies from germline; a read error may be responsible. This chain connects TRBV19 to TRBJ2-7; D assignment may be TRBD1 or TRBD2 (5 bases each). CDR3 length: 12 residues. Germline CDR1 reads LNHDA; CDR2 reads SQIVND (reference sequence). The CDR3 bases are TGTTCCAGTAGCGACAGCTCCTACGAGCAGTACTTC. Its protein product is CSSSDSSYEQYF.

This clonotype has more than one count but fewer than ten. The chain uses TRBV28 and TRBJ2-2; D is possibly TRBD2 (5 bases). V shed 7 bases and J shed 5 bases, with 14 bases lying between them. This CDR3 has 14 amino acids. Germline CDR1 reads MDHEN; CDR2 reads SYDVKM. CDR3 DNA sequence: TGTGCCAGCAAGGAGCCCCCGGGGACCGGGGAGCTGTTTTTT. Translated: CASKEPPGTGELFF.

This clonotype was seen repeatedly, ten times or more. The J gene is TRBJ2-7, the V gene TRBV10-3, with D possibly called TRBD1 or TRBD2 (6 bases each). V was cut by 3 bases and J by 6 bases, with 15 bases left in between. This CDR3 has 14 residues. Germline CDR1 is ENHRY and CDR2 is SYGVKD. The CDR3, as DNA: TGTGCCATCAGTGAAAGACAGGAGGGGATCGAGCAGTACTTC. Its translation: CAISERQEGIEQYF.

The table lists this clonotype with many counts. The chain is built from TRBV19 and TRBJ2-7; D may be TRBD1 or TRBD2 (5 bases each). V gave up 2 bases and J gave up 7 bases, with 15 bases separating them. The germline gives CDR1 LNHDA, CDR2 SQIVND (reference sequence). This CDR3 is built from 14 residues. The CDR3 coding sequence is TGTGCCAGTAGTATACGGGACGGCTCCTGGGAGCAGTACTTC. It is translated as CASSIRDGSWEQYF.

The genes are TRBV6-5 and TRBJ1-1; maybe TRBD1 (5 bases). The length of the CDR3 is 14 residues. V was trimmed by 2 bases and J by 7 bases, leaving 14 bases between them. From germline, CDR1 is MNHEY and CDR2 SVGAGI. The CDR3 loop is CASSYGRGPIEAFF. The CDR3 DNA follows: TGTGCCAGCAGTTACGGGAGGGGACCTATTGAAGCTTTCTTT.

The table lists this clonotype with a few counts. The genes are TRBV6-1 and TRBJ2-7, with D perhaps TRBD2 (6 bases). CDR1 is MNHNS and CDR2 is SASEGT in the germline V gene. The CDR3 spans 13 residues. Trimming cost V 6 bases and J 3 bases, with 12 bases left between them. CDR3 DNA sequence: TGTGCCAGCAGAACCCGACTAGACTACGAGCAGTACTTC. Protein product: CASRTRLDYEQYF.

The CDR3 DNA reads as TGCAGTGCAAAGAGACCCGGCTCTGGAAACACCATATATTTT. Residues: CSAKRPGSGNTIYF. The chain couples TRBV20-1 to TRBJ1-3, with D uncertain. Germline values: CDR1 DFQATT, CDR2 SNEGSKA (reference sequence). The ends were cut back, 6 bases at V and 0 bases at J, with 12 bases in the middle. The CDR3 is 14 amino acids.

The V call is TRBV28, the J call TRBJ2-7; no definite D call. The CDR3 extends over 14 amino acids. The V gene's germline CDR1 is MDHEN and CDR2 SYDVKM. Trimming removed 3 bases at V and 5 bases at J, with 14 bases between. CDR3: CASSFMQEVHEQYF. The CDR3 nucleotides are TGTGCCAGCAGTTTTATGCAAGAAGTCCACGAGCAGTACTTC.

This sequence joins TRBV6-2 or TRBV6-3 and TRBJ2-4; TRBD1 agrees at 9 bases. Germline CDR1 MNHEY, CDR2 SVGEGT. The CDR3 consists of 13 residues. J was trimmed by 9 bases and V by 7 bases; bases with no gene match: 7. The DNA of the CDR3 is TGTGCCAGCAAACGGACAGGGGAGGCCATTCAGTACTTC. This gives the protein CASKRTGEAIQYF.

V is TRBV7-2 and J is TRBJ2-5, with a tentative D call TRBD2 (6 bases). The CDR3 is made up of 13 amino acids. The germline V gene has CDR1 SGHTA and CDR2 FQGNSA. V was clipped by 6 bases and J by 5 bases, with 13 bases between them. The CDR3 sequence: CASSRRDSETQYF. Here the CDR3 DNA reads TGTGCCAGCAGTCGTCGGGACTCCGAGACCCAGTACTTC.

This clonotype was counted ten times or more. The rearrangement links TRBV30 to TRBJ1-1; D possibly corresponds to TRBD1 (5 bases). Germline values: CDR1 GTSNPN, CDR2 SVGIG (reference sequence). CDR3 size: 13 residues. The CDR3 DNA reads as TGTGTAGGGGAAGGCACCAATAGCCCCGAAGCTTTCTTT. Protein product: CVGEGTNSPEAFF.

This clonotype was detected many times. V and J are TRBV4-2 and TRBJ2-7, with D maybe TRBD1 (6 bases). Per the germline V gene, CDR1 is LGHNA and CDR2 is YNFKEQ. V lost 0 bases to trimming and J lost 4 bases, with 10 bases between them. This CDR3 region has 14 residues. The CDR3: CASSQDVDSYEQYF. CDR3 in DNA: TGTGCCAGCAGCCAAGACGTGGACAGTTACGAGCAGTACTTC.

This clonotype has more than one count but fewer than ten. The chain has TRBV6-1 and TRBJ1-2; D might be TRBD1 (5 bases). Germline CDR1 reads MNHNS; CDR2 reads SASEGT. Trimming removed 4 bases from V and 6 bases from J, with 12 bases in between. This CDR3 contains 13 residues. The CDR3 DNA reads as TGTGCCAGCAGTGTCTGGTGGGGGGATGGCTACACCTTC. Translated, it gives CASSVWWGDGYTF.